The 24 T cell receptor beta chains listed next were all sequenced from one sample in a study of blood T cells in healthy people across ages. For the second PCR, which ran for 7 to 11 cycles, a sample-barcoded 5' primer and a J-beta primer mix were used. TCRdb reprocessed the 5' RACE reads via MiXCR and lists one record per CDR3 protein. The sample consists of under 950,000 distinct CDR3 sequences, about 24% of them appearing once. The sequenced sample consisted of blood. Every receptor here comes from a man aged 65 to 85 in good health.

This clonotype was picked up a small number of times. The chain joins TRBV6-1 to TRBJ1-2, with 7 positions matching TRBD1. Trimming cost V 1 base and J 0 bases; bases outside gene matches: 8. Germline CDR1 is MNHNS and CDR2 is SASEGT. CDR3 length: 17 amino acids. The DNA of the CDR3 is TGTGCCAGCAGTGAAGTGTCCCGCGGGACAGCTAACTATGGCTACACCTTC. It yields the protein CASSEVSRGTANYGYTF.

V and J are TRBV20-1 and TRBJ2-1; 13 bases match TRBD2. V gave up 0 bases and J gave up 9 bases; unmatched junction bases: 5. The CDR3 runs 15 residues. Germline assignment: CDR1 DFQATT and CDR2 SNEGSKA (reference sequence). CDR3 amino acids: CSARDGRTSGSEQFF. Here the CDR3 DNA reads TGCAGTGCTAGAGATGGGAGGACTAGCGGGAGTGAGCAGTTCTTC.

This clonotype was recorded at least ten times. The chain is built from TRBV12-3 or TRBV12-4 and TRBJ2-1; 7 bases map to TRBD2. After removal of 7 bases from V and 4 bases from J, the junction contained 10 bases not matched to a gene. The CDR3 spans 15 residues. The chain's CDR3 is CASTLGGAWYNEQFF. The CDR3 nucleotides are TGTGCCAGCACCCTGGGAGGGGCTTGGTACAATGAGCAGTTCTTC.

The J gene is TRBJ2-3, the V gene TRBV12-3 or TRBV12-4; tentatively, D is TRBD1 or TRBD2 (5 bases each). Deletions cut 5 bases from V and 4 bases from J, with 16 bases between. The CDR3 runs 15 residues. The CDR3 DNA sequence: TGTGCCAGCAGTCTTGAGAGGGGTAGCGCAGATACGCAGTATTTT. Translating gives CASSLERGSADTQYF.

The chain couples TRBV29-1 to TRBJ2-1, with D possibly matching TRBD2 (5 bases). The J call is in doubt because the DNA end fits TRBJ2-5 better. The CDR3 loop spans 12 amino acids. Germline CDR1 SQVTM, CDR2 ANQGSEA. Here the CDR3 reads CSVEASGETQYF. The DNA for the CDR3 is TGCAGCGTTGAAGCGTCGGGGGAGACCCAGTACTTC.

This chain connects TRBV9 to TRBJ1-5; tentatively, D is TRBD1 (6 bases). CDR1 and CDR2 from the germline V gene are SGDLS and YYNGEE. Trimming cost V 6 bases and J 5 bases, with 21 bases left between them. The CDR3 is 16 amino acids. The CDR3 region is CASTNPARGPHQPQHF. The CDR3 DNA follows: TGTGCCAGCACCAACCCTGCCCGGGGGCCTCATCAGCCCCAGCATTTT.

Only a few counts were recorded for this clonotype. The CDR3 DNA sequence: TGTGCCAGCAAGGGACAGGGAGGACAGCCCCAGCATTTT. It encodes CASKGQGGQPQHF. The chain recombines TRBV12-3 or TRBV12-4 with TRBJ1-5; 9 bases align to TRBD1. CDR3 length: 13 residues. Losses at the gene ends were 7 bases for V and 7 bases for J; bases not matched to a gene: 5.

This rearrangement joins TRBV24-1 to TRBJ2-5; D possibly corresponds to TRBD1 (6 bases). The germline V and J ends were trimmed by 3 bases and 5 bases, with 15 bases remaining between them. Germline loops: CDR1 KGHDR, CDR2 SFDVKD. This CDR3 has 15 residues. The CDR3 DNA sequence: TGTGCCACCAGTGATCACCTAAACAGGGTGGAGACCCAGTACTTC. As protein: CATSDHLNRVETQYF.

This clonotype was seen more than once but under ten times. This chain links TRBV5-1 with TRBJ1-3, with D uncertain. Per the germline V gene, CDR1 is SGHRS and CDR2 is YFSETQ. This CDR3 has 13 residues. V was pared by 3 bases and J by 4 bases, with 8 bases between. In DNA, the CDR3 is TGCGCCAGCAGCTCCGCCGGAGGAAACACCATATATTTT. Encoded protein: CASSSAGGNTIYF.

This rearrangement joins TRBV29-1 to TRBJ1-5; D is perhaps TRBD1 (5 bases). The V gene lost 7 bases and the J gene lost 5 bases, with 21 bases spanning the gap. The CDR3 has 15 residues. The germline V gene encodes CDR1 SQVTM and CDR2 ANQGSEA. CDR3 sequence reads: CSAGIVQDKDQPQHF. As DNA, the CDR3 is TGCAGCGCCGGAATAGTACAGGATAAGGATCAGCCCCAGCATTTT.

Many counts were recorded for this clonotype. The chain links TRBV29-1 to TRBJ2-5; D ambiguous. The CDR3 consists of 10 residues. Germline V lookup: CDR1 SQVTM, CDR2 ANQGSEA. Trimming pared 5 bases from V and 5 bases from J, leaving 6 bases between. The CDR3 loop is CSVRRETQYF. In nucleotides, the CDR3 is TGCAGCGTTCGACGGGAGACCCAGTACTTC.

The rearrangement joins TRBV24-1 to TRBJ2-7, with TRBD2 identical over 7 bases. Gene TRBJ2-5 matches the end of the DNA better, so the J call may be wrong. CDR3 length equals 16 residues. In germline, CDR1 is KGHDR, CDR2 SFDVKD. CDR3 DNA: TGTGCCACCAGTGATTCCCCACGCGGGAGCGAAGAGACCCAGTACTTC. Amino acid sequence: CATSDSPRGSEETQYF.

The chain uses TRBV5-1 and TRBJ2-3; 8 bases align to TRBD1. The junction had 4 bases not matched to a gene; V was cut back by 2 bases and J by 2 bases. Germline lookup yields CDR1 SGHRS and CDR2 YFSETQ. The CDR3 has 15 amino acids. The CDR3 DNA sequence: TGCGCCAGCAGCTTCGCGGACAGGGTCACAGATACGCAGTATTTT. Its protein product is CASSFADRVTDTQYF.

The chain employs TRBV24-1 and TRBJ2-3, with TRBD1 as a possible D gene (5 bases). Germline CDR1 and CDR2: KGHDR and SFDVKD. The CDR3 has 13 residues. Trimming pared 1 base from V and 5 bases from J, leaving 6 bases between. The CDR3, as DNA: TGTGCCACCAGTGATTTAGGGGAAGATACGCAGTATTTT. This gives the protein CATSDLGEDTQYF.

The V gene is TRBV10-3, the J gene TRBJ2-6; the D gene is possibly TRBD1 (6 bases). The CDR3 has 17 residues. V was cut by 3 bases and J by 0 bases, with 12 bases left in between. Germline CDR1 is ENHRY and CDR2 is SYGVKD. Written as DNA, the CDR3 is TGTGCCATCAGTGAAGACAGGCCAGACTCTGGGGCCAACGTCCTGACTTTC. Protein sequence: CAISEDRPDSGANVLTF.

This clonotype was picked up a small number of times. V gene TRBV7-9 combines with J gene TRBJ2-1; 9 bases agree with TRBD2. Germline V gives CDR1 SEHNR, CDR2 FQNEAQ (reference sequence). This CDR3 has 17 amino acids. The V gene end was trimmed by 5 bases and the J gene end by 9 bases; junction bases not matched to a gene: 17. This CDR3 is CASSHSAGGLLPAEQFF. Written as DNA, the CDR3 is TGTGCCAGCAGCCACTCAGCGGGGGGCCTCCTCCCGGCTGAGCAGTTCTTC. Together with reference TRBV7-9 and TRBJ2-1, the CDR3 gives the full variable domain: DTGVSQNPRHKITKRGQNVTFRCDPISEHNRLYWYRQTLGQGPEFLTYFQNEAQLEKSRLLSDRFSAERPKGSFSTLEIQRTEQGDSAMYLCASSHSAGGLLPAEQFFGPGTRLTVL.

This clonotype was observed a handful of times. The chain uses TRBV6-5 and TRBJ1-2; D is possibly TRBD1 (5 bases). V was shortened by 3 bases and J by 8 bases, with 16 bases between the two germline ends. Germline V lookup: CDR1 MNHEY, CDR2 SVGAGI. This CDR3 spans 14 amino acids. The CDR3 bases are TGTGCCAGCAGTTATTTGGCGGGGGGATGGGGCTACACCTTC. Translating gives CASSYLAGGWGYTF.

This clonotype was seen a few times. This chain uses TRBV5-1 with TRBJ2-3, with no clear D. With 0 bases removed from V and 2 bases from J, the gap between germline ends came to 7 bases. This CDR3 has 14 residues. Germline V lookup: CDR1 SGHRS, CDR2 YFSETQ. The DNA for the CDR3 is TGCGCCAGCAGCTTGGAGGCCACCACAGATACGCAGTATTTT. Its protein is CASSLEATTDTQYF. Full variable domain (outside the CDR3, taken from reference TRBV5-1 and TRBJ2-3): KAGVTQTPRYLIKTRGQQVTLSCSPISGHRSVSWYQQTPGQGLQFLFEYFSETQRNKGNFPGRFSGRQFSNSRSEMNVSTLELGDSALYLCASSLEATTDTQYFGPGTRLTVL.

This clonotype was observed a few times. The chain combines TRBV6-1 with TRBJ1-4; TRBD1 is a possible D gene (6 bases). The germline V gene encodes CDR1 MNHNS and CDR2 SASEGT. Deletions cut 4 bases from V and 0 bases from J, with 12 bases between. This CDR3 region has 16 residues. Written as DNA, the CDR3 is TGTGCCAGCAGTGTCAAATCAGGGGCAACTAATGAAAAACTGTTTTTT. It yields the protein CASSVKSGATNEKLFF.

The rearrangement uses TRBV5-1 and TRBJ2-7; 7 bases match TRBD1. V shed 0 bases, J shed 1 base, and the junction held 7 bases outside the gene matches. The germline V gene has CDR1 SGHRS and CDR2 YFSETQ. The CDR3 extends over 16 amino acids. As DNA, the CDR3 is TGCGCCAGCAGCTTGGGTCCTGGACAGGTATCCTACGAGCAGTACGTC. Translating it yields CASSLGPGQVSYEQYV.

The V call is TRBV9, the J call TRBJ2-3; D not resolved. The V gene's germline CDR1 is SGDLS and CDR2 YYNGEE. The length of the CDR3 is 16 residues. The V and J ends lost 1 base and 1 base respectively, with 13 bases between them. The CDR3 DNA reads as TGTGCCAGCAGCGTATCTCCCACCGTCGGCACAGATACGCAGTATTTT. Its protein is CASSVSPTVGTDTQYF. Drawing the rest from reference TRBV9 and TRBJ2-3, the complete variable domain is DSGVTQTPKHLITATGQRVTLRCSPRSGDLSVYWYQQSLDQGLQFLIQYYNGEERAKGNILERFSAQQFPDLHSELNLSSLELGDSALYFCASSVSPTVGTDTQYFGPGTRLTVL.

The chain combines TRBV29-1 with TRBJ2-3, with 8 bases lining up with TRBD2. CDR3 length equals 14 residues. V lost 8 bases to trimming and J lost 5 bases; unmatched junction nucleotides: 12. Germline V gene sequence: CDR1 SQVTM, CDR2 ANQGSEA. CDR3 amino acids: CSSRGGGSGDTQYF. The CDR3 bases are TGCAGCTCCCGGGGGGGAGGGAGCGGAGATACGCAGTATTTT.

This clonotype has a handful of counts. This rearrangement joins TRBV5-1 to TRBJ2-1; TRBD1 is a possible D gene (5 bases). Germline lookup yields CDR1 SGHRS and CDR2 YFSETQ. V lost 0 bases and J lost 7, with 11 bases in between. The CDR3 consists of 14 residues. Here the CDR3 reads CASSLGQLRNEQFF. CDR3 coding DNA: TGCGCCAGCAGCTTGGGACAGCTTCGTAATGAGCAGTTCTTC.

This clonotype appeared once. The rearrangement joins TRBV2 to TRBJ1-1; perhaps TRBD1 as D (5 bases). CDR3 size: 16 residues. Germline V gives CDR1 SNHLY, CDR2 FYNNEI. V lost 5 bases to trimming and J lost 0 bases, with 16 bases between them. CDR3 in amino acids: CASSKTSGTLNTEAFF. For the CDR3, the DNA is TGTGCCAGCAGTAAAACCTCCGGGACGTTGAACACTGAAGCTTTCTTT.